This T cell receptor beta chain was obtained from a study of T cell responses to AZD1222 COVID-19 vaccine. General study results and limits: Possibly, clonal diversity was underestimated; donors were largely white British and included more females. Targets within unmutated variant regions were reportedly found for nearly half of spike-specific TCRs. Regions 160-218 and 743-854 dominated among vaccine-associated CD4 TCRs spanning spike.

This CDR3 is built from 12 residues. Trimming pared 8 bases from V and 5 bases from J, leaving 10 bases between. Comments on this clone: Antigen specificity is unknown.

The assay was immunoSEQ multiplex PCR, and TCRdb's table has in-frame clones only and misses some. This table has more than 110,000 clones, around 93% appearing once. The rearrangement joins TRBV12-3 or TRBV12-4 to TRBJ2-1; TRBD2 might be the D (6 bases). Here the sequenced sample was peripheral blood, taken 28 days after the second AZD1222 dose. This receptor was identified in an adult who received the AZD1222 COVID-19 vaccine. The CDR3, as DNA: TGTGCCAGCCTGGGAGGACACAATGAGCAGTTCTTC. This encodes CASLGGHNEQFF.